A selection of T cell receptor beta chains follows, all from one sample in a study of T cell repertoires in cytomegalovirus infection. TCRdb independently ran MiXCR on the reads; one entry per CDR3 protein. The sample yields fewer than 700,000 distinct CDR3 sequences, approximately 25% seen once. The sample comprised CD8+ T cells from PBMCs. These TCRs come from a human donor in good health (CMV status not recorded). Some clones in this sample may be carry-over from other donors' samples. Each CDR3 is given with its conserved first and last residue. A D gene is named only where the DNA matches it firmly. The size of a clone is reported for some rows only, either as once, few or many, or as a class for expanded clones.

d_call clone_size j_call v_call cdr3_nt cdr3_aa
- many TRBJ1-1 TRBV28 TGTGCCAGCTTCCCCCGGGGCACTGAAGCTTTCTTT CASFPRGTEAFF
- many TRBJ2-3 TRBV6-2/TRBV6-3 TGTGCCAGCAGTTACGGATTTAGCACAGATACGCAGTATTTT CASSYGFSTDTQYF
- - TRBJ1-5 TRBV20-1 TGCAGTGCTAGAGATGGAGAGGGGTATAGCAATCAGCCCCAGCATTTT CSARDGEGYSNQPQHF
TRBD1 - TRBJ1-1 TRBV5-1 TGCGCCAGCAGCTCCCTACAGGGGGTGAAGACTGAAGCTTTCTTT CASSSLQGVKTEAFF
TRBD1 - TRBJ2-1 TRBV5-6 TGTGCCAGCAGCACGGGACAGAGGACCTACAATGAGCAGTTCTTC CASSTGQRTYNEQFF
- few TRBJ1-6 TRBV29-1 TGCAGCGTTGATCAGGGTGACAATTCACCCCTCCACTTT CSVDQGDNSPLHF
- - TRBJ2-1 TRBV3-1 TGTGCCAGCAGCCGACTTAATAATGAGCAGTTCTTC CASSRLNNEQFF
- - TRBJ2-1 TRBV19 TGTGCCAGTACCCCGACTACCCTCGGCATCAATGAGCAGTTCTTC CASTPTTLGINEQFF
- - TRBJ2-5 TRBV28 TGTGCCAGCAGTTTAGCCCCTCAGGGGTGGGAGACCCAGTACTTC CASSLAPQGWETQYF
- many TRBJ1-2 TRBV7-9 TGTGCCAGCAGCTTAGAGACAGATCATGGCTACACCTTC CASSLETDHGYTF
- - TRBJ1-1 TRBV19 TGTGCCAGTAGTAAACCCCGGACAGTGAACACTGAAGCTTTCTTT CASSKPRTVNTEAFF
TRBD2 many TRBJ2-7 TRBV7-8 TGTGCCAGCAGCCCCACTAGCGGGGGCTACGAGCAGTACTTC CASSPTSGGYEQYF
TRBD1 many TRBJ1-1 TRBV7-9 TGTGCCAGCAGCCCTTACGACAGGGAGAAAACTGAAGCTTTCTTT CASSPYDREKTEAFF
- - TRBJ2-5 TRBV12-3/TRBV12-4 TGTGCCAGCAGGTCCCGGGGGCGGAAAGAGACCCAGTACTTC CASRSRGRKETQYF
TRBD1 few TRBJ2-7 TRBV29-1 TGCAGCGTGTTGACAGGGAATACCTACGAGCAGTACTTC CSVLTGNTYEQYF
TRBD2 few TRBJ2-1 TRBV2 TGTGCCAGCATGGCGGGGGGGAACAATGAGCAGTTCTTC CASMAGGNNEQFF
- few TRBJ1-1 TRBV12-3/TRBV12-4 TGTGCCAGCAGCCCTCCACAGGGTCTAATTACTGAAGCTTTCTTT CASSPPQGLITEAFF
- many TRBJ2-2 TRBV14 TGTGCCGTCTGGGACTTCCGCGTCGGGGAGCTGTTTTTT CAVWDFRVGELFF
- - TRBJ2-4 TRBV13 TGTGCCAGCAGCACAGGCGGGGGCTTGGGAAACATTCAGTACTTC CASSTGGGLGNIQYF
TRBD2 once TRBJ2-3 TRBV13 TGTGCCAGCAGCATCCTAGCGGGGGCACGCACAGATACGCAGTATTTT CASSILAGARTDTQYF
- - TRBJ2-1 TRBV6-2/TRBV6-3 TGTGCCAGCGGGACGAGGGGAGGTCGCTACAATGAGCAGTTCTTC CASGTRGGRYNEQFF
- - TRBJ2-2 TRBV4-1 TGCGCCAGCAGCCAAGAGCATGAGGGGTGGGACACCGGGGAGCTGTTTTTT CASSQEHEGWDTGELFF
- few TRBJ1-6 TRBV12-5 TGTGCTAGTGCCATGGGGACTTCACCCCTCCACTTT CASAMGTSPLHF
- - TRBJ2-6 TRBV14 TGTGCCAGCAGCTTAAATTATGTTACGGCGCAGGCCAACGTCCTGACTTTC CASSLNYVTAQANVLTF
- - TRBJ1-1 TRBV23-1 TGTGCCAGCAGTCCATGCGGGGCCCTACCCGCAGCTTTCTTT CASSPCGALPAAFF
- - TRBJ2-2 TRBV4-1 TGCGCCAGCAGCCAAGGGATACGGGGAAGTACCGAGGAGCTGTTTTTT CASSQGIRGSTEELFF
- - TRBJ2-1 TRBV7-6 TGTGCCAGCAGCTTAGGGGTAGGGGCTACCAATGAGCAGTTCTTC CASSLGVGATNEQFF